The 3 T cell receptor beta chains presented below share a single source sample, sequenced in a study of T cell repertoires in cytomegalovirus infection. Their recognized antigens are unknown. TCRdb analysed the reads with MiXCR anew, one entry per CDR3 protein. The top ten hold around 15% of the sample, which has roughly 920,000 distinct CDR3 sequences, approximately 31% seen once. This sample comprised cultured CD8+ T cells from PBMCs, obtained from culture after CMV antigen stimulation. The origin of the receptors is a human donor in good health (CMV status not recorded). Some clones in this sample may be carry-over from other donors' samples.

This clonotype showed up many times. This chain joins TRBV7-6 and TRBJ1-1; no reliable D call. The CDR3 runs 15 residues. CDR1 is SGHVS and CDR2 is FNYEAQ in the germline V gene. Trimming took 5 bases from V and 1 from J, leaving 14 bases between them. The CDR3 nucleotides are TGTGCCAGCAGCCCGGACGCCGCGGGGAACACTGAAGCTTTCTTT. Its translation: CASSPDAAGNTEAFF.

This chain uses TRBV15 with TRBJ1-2; D remains ambiguous. The CDR3 loop spans 16 amino acids. Germline assignment: CDR1 LNHNV and CDR2 YYDKDF (reference sequence). The ends were cut back, 5 bases at V and 0 bases at J, with 16 bases in the middle. The CDR3 is CATSPLSGIANYGYTF. The CDR3, as DNA: TGTGCCACCAGCCCCCTTTCGGGAATAGCTAACTATGGCTACACCTTC.

The chain joins TRBV7-2 to TRBJ1-6, with D maybe TRBD1 (5 bases). V was pared by 6 bases and J by 9 bases, with 24 bases between. Germline V lookup: CDR1 SGHTA, CDR2 FQGNSA. This CDR3 has 17 amino acids. CDR3 protein: CASRFIGGAQASSPLHF. The CDR3 nucleotides read TGTGCCAGCAGGTTCATTGGCGGGGCCCAGGCGAGTTCACCCCTCCACTTT.